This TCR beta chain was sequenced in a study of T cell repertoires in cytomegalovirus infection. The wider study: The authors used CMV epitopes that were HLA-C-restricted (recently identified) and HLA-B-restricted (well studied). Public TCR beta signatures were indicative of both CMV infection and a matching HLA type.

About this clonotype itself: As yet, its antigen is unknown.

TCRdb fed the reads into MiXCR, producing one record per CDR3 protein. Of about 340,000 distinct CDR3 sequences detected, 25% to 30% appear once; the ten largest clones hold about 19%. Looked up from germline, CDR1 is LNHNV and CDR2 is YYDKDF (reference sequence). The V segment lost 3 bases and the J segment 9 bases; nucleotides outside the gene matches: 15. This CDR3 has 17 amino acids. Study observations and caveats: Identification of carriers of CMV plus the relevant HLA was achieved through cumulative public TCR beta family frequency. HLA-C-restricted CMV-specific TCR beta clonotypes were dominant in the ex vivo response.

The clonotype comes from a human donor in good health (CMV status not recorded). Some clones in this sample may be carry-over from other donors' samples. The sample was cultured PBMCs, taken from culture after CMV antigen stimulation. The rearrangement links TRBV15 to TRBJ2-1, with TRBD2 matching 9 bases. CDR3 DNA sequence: TGTGCCACCAGCAGTCTCGCGGGCGGGAGGGCCTGGTTTGAGCAGTTCTTC. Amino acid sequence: CATSSLAGGRAWFEQFF.